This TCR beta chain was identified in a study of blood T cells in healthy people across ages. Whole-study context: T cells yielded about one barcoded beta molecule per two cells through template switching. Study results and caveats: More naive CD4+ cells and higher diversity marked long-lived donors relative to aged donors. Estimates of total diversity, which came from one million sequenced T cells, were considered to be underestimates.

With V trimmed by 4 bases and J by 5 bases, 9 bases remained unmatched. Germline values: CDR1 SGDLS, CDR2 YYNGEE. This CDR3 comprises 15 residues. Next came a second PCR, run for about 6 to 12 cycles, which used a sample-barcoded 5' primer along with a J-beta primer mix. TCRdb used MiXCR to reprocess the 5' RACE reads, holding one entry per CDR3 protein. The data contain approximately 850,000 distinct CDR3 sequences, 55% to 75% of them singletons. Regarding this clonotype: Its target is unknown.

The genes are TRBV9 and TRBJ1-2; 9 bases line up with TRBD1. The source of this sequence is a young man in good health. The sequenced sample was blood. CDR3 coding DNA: TGTGCCAGCAGCAGGGGGACGGACAGGGGTTATGGCTACACCTTC. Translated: CASSRGTDRGYGYTF.